Presented here are 23 T cell receptor beta chains from one specimen sequenced in a study of cytomegalovirus exposure and HLA in healthy donors. Use of 60 Vbeta and 13 Jbeta primers characterized the PCR. Assay used: immunoSEQ multiplex PCR; TCRdb lists only in-frame clones, some missing. The top ten clones hold 1.5% to 2% of a sample with over 120,000 clones, around 10% of them seen once. Sequenced input: PBMCs. The receptor source for this set is a man in his forties or fifties in good health and CMV-seronegative.

This clone was counted only a few times. The chain recombines TRBV6-4 with TRBJ1-5, with D possibly matching TRBD1 (6 bases). Trimming removed 6 bases from V and 5 bases from J, with 17 bases in between. Per the germline V gene, CDR1 is MRHNA and CDR2 is SNTAGT. The CDR3 totals 15 residues. Written as DNA, the CDR3 is TGTGCCAGCAGGACGCTACAGGGAGCGGATCAGCCCCAGCATTTT. It codes for CASRTLQGADQPQHF.

Here the CDR3 DNA reads TGTGCCAGCAGCTTGGGACAGGGCGCCTATAATTCACCCCTCCACTTT. It specifies CASSLGQGAYNSPLHF. The chain uses TRBV7-6 and TRBJ1-6; 9 bases map to TRBD1. V lost 3 bases, J lost 2 bases, and 2 bases stayed unmatched. This CDR3 region has 16 residues. Germline assignment: CDR1 SGHVS and CDR2 FNYEAQ.

The chain is built from TRBV6-1 and TRBJ1-6; no clear D gene. The V end lost 6 bases, the J end lost 9 bases, and 18 bases lay between the germline ends. The CDR3 length is 15 residues. The germline V gene encodes CDR1 MNHNS and CDR2 SASEGT. CDR3: CASSPGESVGSPLHF. CDR3 nucleotides: TGTGCCAGCAGCCCCGGGGAGTCAGTCGGTTCACCCCTCCACTTT.

The table lists this clone with a few counts. The genes are TRBV10-1 and TRBJ1-1; D is undetermined. CDR1 and CDR2 (germline): WNHNN, SYGVQD (reference sequence). V was trimmed by 0 bases and J by 6 bases, leaving 20 bases between them. The length of the CDR3 is 17 residues. The CDR3 loop is CASSESKGWPEDSEAFF. Here the CDR3 DNA reads TGCGCCAGCAGTGAGTCGAAAGGCTGGCCTGAGGACTCTGAAGCTTTCTTT.

This clone was found a few times. The V call is TRBV6-1, the J call TRBJ1-4; 7 positions agree with TRBD1. The CDR3 consists of 18 residues. With V trimmed by 4 bases and J by 3 bases, 14 bases remained unmatched. CDR1 is MNHNS and CDR2 is SASEGT in the germline V gene. CDR3 sequence (DNA): TGTGCCAGCAGTGGAGAGTACAGGGGAAGTTTGGCTAATGAAAAACTGTTTTTT. It codes for CASSGEYRGSLANEKLFF.

This clone was detected only a few times. V and J are TRBV27 and TRBJ2-7; 8 bases agree with TRBD2. The CDR3 extends over 15 amino acids. The germline gives CDR1 MNHEY, CDR2 SMNVEV (reference sequence). The junction had 5 bases not matched to a gene; V was cut back by 0 bases and J by 4 bases. The CDR3 here is CASSLSAGGFYEQYF. The CDR3 nucleotides are TGTGCCAGCAGTTTATCTGCGGGGGGTTTTTACGAGCAGTACTTC.

The V call is TRBV19, the J call TRBJ2-5, with 7 bases matching TRBD1. This CDR3 region has 14 residues. CDR1 is LNHDA and CDR2 is SQIVND in the germline V gene (reference sequence). Trimming cost V 5 bases and J 4 bases; bases outside gene matches: 7. The CDR3 here is CASSSGNRGETQYF. The CDR3 region has the DNA TGTGCCAGTAGTTCGGGTAACAGGGGAGAGACCCAGTACTTC.

This clone showed up just a few times. J is TRBJ1-5 and V is TRBV28; 7 bases agree with TRBD1. V lost 6 bases to trimming and J lost 0 bases; unmatched junction nucleotides: 8. CDR3 size: 16 residues. CDR1 is MDHEN and CDR2 is SYDVKM in the germline V gene. For the CDR3, the DNA is TGTGCCAGCAGGCCCTTTCAGGGGGATAGCAATCAGCCCCAGCATTTT. Its protein is CASRPFQGDSNQPQHF.

The J gene is TRBJ2-2, the V gene TRBV19, with 8 positions matching TRBD1. V dropped 5 bases and J dropped 4; count of bases not matched to a gene: 6. Germline V gene lookup returns CDR1 LNHDA and CDR2 SQIVND (reference sequence). The CDR3 contains 15 residues. The CDR3 protein is CASSSGRGLTGELFF. In DNA, the CDR3 is TGTGCCAGTAGTTCCGGCAGGGGGCTCACCGGGGAGCTGTTTTTT.

The chain recombines TRBV11-1 with TRBJ2-1; 9 nucleotides agree with TRBD1. The CDR3 consists of 14 residues. V trimming: 5 bases; J trimming: 8 bases; junction bases outside the gene matches: 7. Germline V gene lookup returns CDR1 SGHAT and CDR2 FQDESV (reference sequence). CDR3 nucleotides: TGTGCCAGCAGCCGGGACAGGGTATTCGATGAGCAGTTCTTC. Translation gives CASSRDRVFDEQFF.

The table lists this clone with a few counts. The identical CDR3 is also encoded by other nucleotide sequences in the sample. V gene TRBV7-9 combines with J gene TRBJ2-5, with a possible D match to TRBD1 (6 bases). CDR1 and CDR2 (germline): SEHNR, FQNEAQ (reference sequence). V was pared by 0 bases and J by 4 bases, with 9 bases between. The CDR3 loop spans 14 amino acids. CDR3 amino acids: CASSLARGGETQYF. CDR3 nucleotides: TGTGCCAGCAGCTTAGCCAGGGGCGGAGAGACCCAGTACTTC. Based on the CDR3 plus reference TRBV7-9 and TRBJ2-5, the full variable domain is DTGVSQNPRHKITKRGQNVTFRCDPISEHNRLYWYRQTLGQGPEFLTYFQNEAQLEKSRLLSDRFSAERPKGSFSTLEIQRTEQGDSAMYLCASSLARGGETQYFGPGTRLLVL.

This chain connects TRBV14 to TRBJ2-2; 12 positions agree with TRBD2. Per germline, CDR1 SGHDN and CDR2 FVKESK. This CDR3 has 16 amino acids. The J segment lost 6 bases and the V segment lost 4 bases, leaving 6 bases of the junction unmatched. Written as DNA, the CDR3 is TGTGCCAGCAGCCCAAGACTAGCGGGGGCCGCCGGGGAGCTGTTTTTT. It specifies CASSPRLAGAAGELFF.

The genes are TRBV19 and TRBJ2-7; 9 bases align to TRBD2. The CDR3 length is 17 residues. Losses at the gene ends were 3 bases for V and 5 bases for J; bases not matched to a gene: 14. Per the germline V gene, CDR1 is LNHDA and CDR2 is SQIVND (reference sequence). Written as DNA, the CDR3 is TGTGCCAGTAGTATTGGCTTGTCGCTAGCGGGACGGGACGAGCAGTACTTC. It encodes CASSIGLSLAGRDEQYF.

This clone was counted a few times. The gene calls are TRBV7-2 and TRBJ2-3; the D gene is possibly TRBD2 (5 bases). CDR3 length equals 16 residues. Trimming removed 7 bases from V and 2 bases from J, with 19 bases in between. The germline V gene has CDR1 SGHTA and CDR2 FQGNSA. This chain's CDR3 is CASTPRGLWATDTQYF. CDR3 coding DNA: TGTGCCAGCACCCCTAGAGGGCTATGGGCCACAGATACGCAGTATTTT.

The V gene is TRBV6-5, the J gene TRBJ1-1; 9 bases are shared with TRBD1. Looked up from germline, CDR1 is MNHEY and CDR2 is SVGAGI. The CDR3 length is 14 residues. Trimming cost V 4 bases and J 9 bases; bases outside gene matches: 9. CDR3 in DNA: TGTGCCAGCAGTTCCGGGACAGGGTGGTTGAAAGCTTTCTTT. Translated, it gives CASSSGTGWLKAFF.

This clone was counted only a few times. The gene calls are TRBV5-1 and TRBJ2-7, with TRBD1 matching over 9 bases. The junction had 3 bases not matched to a gene; V was cut back by 0 bases and J by 2 bases. This CDR3 is built from 15 residues. Germline V lookup: CDR1 SGHRS, CDR2 YFSETQ. CDR3 protein: CASSLVGQGPYEQYF. The CDR3 bases are TGCGCCAGCAGCTTGGTGGGACAGGGCCCCTACGAGCAGTACTTC. The full variable domain, in which reference TRBV5-1 and TRBJ2-7 provide the parts outside the CDR3, is KAGVTQTPRYLIKTRGQQVTLSCSPISGHRSVSWYQQTPGQGLQFLFEYFSETQRNKGNFPGRFSGRQFSNSRSEMNVSTLELGDSALYLCASSLVGQGPYEQYFGPGTRLTVT.

This clone was found a few times. V usage is TRBV7-9 and J usage is TRBJ1-1; tentatively, D is TRBD1 (5 bases). The germline gives CDR1 SEHNR, CDR2 FQNEAQ (reference sequence). This CDR3 spans 16 amino acids. Trimming took 5 bases from V and 2 from J, leaving 18 bases between them. CDR3 region: CASSLVPGLINTEAFF. The CDR3 bases are TGTGCCAGCAGCCTCGTACCGGGACTGATTAACACTGAAGCTTTCTTT. Using reference TRBV7-9 and TRBJ1-1 for the parts outside the CDR3, the full variable domain is DTGVSQNPRHKITKRGQNVTFRCDPISEHNRLYWYRQTLGQGPEFLTYFQNEAQLEKSRLLSDRFSAERPKGSFSTLEIQRTEQGDSAMYLCASSLVPGLINTEAFFGQGTRLTVV.

This rearrangement joins TRBV29-1 to TRBJ2-5; maybe TRBD2 (6 bases). Per the germline V gene, CDR1 is SQVTM and CDR2 is ANQGSEA. The CDR3 totals 15 residues. The V end was cut by 2 bases, the J end by 4 bases, with 17 bases between. The CDR3 spells CSVETPGGIGETQYF. CDR3 DNA: TGCAGCGTTGAAACCCCTGGGGGGATTGGAGAGACCCAGTACTTC.

This chain joins TRBV7-9 and TRBJ1-2; the D gene is possibly TRBD1 (6 bases). Looked up from germline, CDR1 is SEHNR and CDR2 is FQNEAQ (reference sequence). This CDR3 has 14 amino acids. V was trimmed by 1 base and J by 5 bases, leaving 11 bases between them. The chain's CDR3 is CASSLVGGEYGYTF. CDR3 bases: TGTGCCAGCAGCTTAGTTGGGGGCGAGTATGGCTACACCTTC.

The chain's CDR3 is CASSGQFSGNTIYF. CDR3 in DNA: TGTGCCAGCAGTGGTCAGTTCTCTGGAAACACCATATATTTT. The chain employs TRBV6-1 and TRBJ1-3; D unclear. CDR1 and CDR2 (germline): MNHNS, SASEGT. Trimming removed 4 bases at V and 0 bases at J, with 7 bases between. The CDR3 spans 14 residues.

The rearrangement uses TRBV25-1 and TRBJ1-4; TRBD1 is a possible D gene (6 bases). This CDR3 comprises 15 residues. Germline CDR1 reads MGHDK; CDR2 reads SYGVNS. The V gene lost 4 bases and the J gene lost 3 bases, with 12 bases spanning the gap. The chain's CDR3 is CASSAAGTPNEKLFF. DNA for the CDR3: TGTGCCAGCAGTGCGGCAGGGACACCTAATGAAAAACTGTTTTTT.

In this sample, this clone turned up a few times. This chain connects TRBV2 to TRBJ1-1; TRBD1 aligns across 7 bases. This CDR3 is built from 14 residues. Per germline, CDR1 SNHLY and CDR2 FYNNEI. V lost 4 bases to trimming and J lost 3 bases; unmatched junction nucleotides: 5. CDR3 sequence (DNA): TGTGCCAGCAGTGTGACCAGGGGGTACACTGAAGCTTTCTTT. This encodes CASSVTRGYTEAFF.

This sequence joins TRBV5-1 and TRBJ1-2, with a possible D match to TRBD1 (6 bases). The CDR3 spans 13 residues. CDR1 and CDR2 from the germline V gene are SGHRS and YFSETQ. Trimming stripped 2 bases from V and 4 bases from J, with 9 bases between. CDR3 sequence reads: CASSLDRSYGYTF. CDR3 sequence (DNA): TGCGCCAGCAGCTTAGACAGGAGCTATGGCTACACCTTC.